These T cell receptor beta chains were read from a single sample in a study of blood T cell repertoires in COVID-19. The table came from immunoSEQ multiplex PCR; TCRdb's copy has only in-frame clones and leaves some out. The sample yields some 80,000 clones, roughly 84% seen once. Sequencing input: peripheral blood. The receptors come from a man aged 45-60 years with acute or convalescent COVID-19. CDR3s include the opening cysteine and the closing phenylalanine or tryptophan.

TRBV18 | CASSPPLGGSLDTQYF
TRBV7-2 | CASSFGQGNQPQHF
TRBV15 | CATSRDPGGDEKLFF
TRBV5-1 | CASSLSVHGGAKETQYF
TRBV28 | CASSLSGSGNTIYF
TRBV3-1/TRBV3-2 | CASSHCRDRVSSYEQYF
TRBV7-3 | CASSLEGDSPGTGELFF
TRBV5-1 | CASGTGTLTDTQYF
TRBV7-8 | CASTYGGAGSSYNEQFF
TRBV28 | CASKTGGPYGYTF
TRBV12-3/TRBV12-4 | CASSFAGVGYTF
TRBV24-1 | CATSDSGTSLYSEQFF